Reported below is one T cell receptor beta chain. No antigen is known for it. Per-sample assaying covered 10^5 or so TCR templates. This table comes from immunoSEQ multiplex PCR, and its TCRdb copy is limited to in-frame clones, with some not included. This sample has tens of thousands of clones, with 95% to 98% found just once. This record belongs to a study of siplizumab effects on memory and regulatory T cells. Study outcomes and limitations: The study found naive T cells seemingly more diverse than memory cells and seemingly major alloresponse contributors.

Germline loops: CDR1 MNHEY, CDR2 SVGAGI. The J segment lost 7 bases and the V segment lost 9 bases, leaving 12 bases of the junction unmatched. The CDR3 is 14 residues long. Unstimulated naive, memory, effector memory and TEMRA subsets underwent sequencing in a few donor pairs. The chain links TRBV6-5 to TRBJ1-1; TRBD1 aligns across 9 bases. This receptor was taken from a human donor in good health. Sequences were obtained from naive CD8+ T cells sorted from blood. Here the CDR3 reads CASSATGGRFEAFF. For the CDR3, the DNA is TGTGCCAGTTCCGCGACAGGGGGAAGGTTTGAAGCTTTCTTT.